The sequence of this T cell receptor beta chain was determined in a study of blood T cell repertoires in COVID-19 (dated by TCRdb to the early 2020s). Describing the broader study: Collaborator samples came from the United States, Italy and Spain and covered acute and convalescent phases of COVID-19. The prospective study material was composed of cDNA or gDNA derived from T cells, B-cell-depleted T cells, or PBMCs. The dataset comprised deeply sampled blood TCRbeta repertoires from subjects exposed to, actively infected with, or recovered from COVID-19. A freely available public database, intended as a resource for researchers studying the immune response to SARS-CoV-2, is where the repertoires were released. The samples were drawn from two sources: the first 160 participants of the ongoing ImmuneRACE study, and approximately 1,300 subjects contributed by 6 global collaborators. The sample metadata nearly always contained a de-identified subject ID, COVID-19 status, age in years and sex. HLA class I and class II types, where available, came from metadata supplied by the sample provider rather than from assay-based typing. Overall results and qualifications from the work: The amount of clinical and demographic metadata varied by source and participant and was provided uncurated.

The immunoSEQ Assay, a bias-controlled multiplex PCR, was used to amplify TCRbeta CDR3 regions from genomic DNA. For the original study's pipeline: Within the assay, amplification of reference gene primers was used to estimate how many nucleated cells each sample contained. To quantify the absolute abundance of each unique TCRbeta CDR3 rearrangement, sequence reads were collapsed and filtered. For each sample, productive Simpson clonality was calculated by taking the square root of Simpson's diversity index across productive rearrangements. TCRdb provides this immuneACCESS table in a form limited to in-frame rearrangements. Some clones are lacking; in checked studies, under half of them reflect an unresolved V gene, and why the rest are absent is not known. That table gives V, J and clone size, and the DNA gave D and trimming. For this sample there are 90,000 to 150,000 clones; less than 90% appear just once. Together, the top ten hold roughly 11% of the sample.

The collaborating institutions used their own protocols to collect whole blood in K2EDTA tubes. For TCRbeta analysis, collaborators shipped samples in one of three forms: frozen whole blood, isolated PBMCs, or DNA extracted from either of those sample types. Including cysteine and phenylalanine, the CDR3 has 12 amino acids. Only the CDR3 region is kept as DNA, spanning 36 bases read in frame from base 1. V loses 4 bases, J loses 5 bases, and the germline ends lie 11 bases apart. The germline V gene encodes CDR1 SQVTM and CDR2 ANQGSEA. Points on this clone: There is no known antigen for this receptor. No qualities accompany the bases; no much larger clone lies one base away.

Sample: peripheral blood. This TCR was recovered from a man of 80 years or more with acute or convalescent COVID-19. The receptor chain draws on TRBV29-1 and TRBJ1-2; too little of a D gene remains to name it. The sequenced DNA is TGCAGCGTTGCGGAGGGTTTGTATGGCTACACCTTC. Protein translation: CSVAEGLYGYTF.